This T cell receptor (beta chain) was sequenced during a study of T-cell reconstitution after alpha-beta-depleted transplantation in children (dated by TCRdb to about 2016). Regarding the research as a whole: Using TCR repertoire profiling, the study followed T-cell immune reconstitution in a quantitative way in children after TCRalphabeta/CD19-depleted allogeneic hematopoietic cell transplantation.

The study at large found these results: In some patients, the high TCRbeta diversity seen at day 60 was put down to recipient T cells and intrathymic progenitors that had survived conditioning. Hyperexpanded clone frequencies declined over subsequent months; after one year, T-cell counts and TCRbeta diversity were mostly attributed to newly produced T cells. The apparently early recovery of alphabetaT-cell counts about two months after transplant reportedly depended on only several hundred rapidly expanded clones that came from non-depleted graft cells.

The treatment or condition tag for this specimen amounts to: allogeneic hematopoietic cell transplantation with graft depleted of TCRalphabeta T cells and CD19 B cells. TCRalphabeta/CD19-depleted allogeneic hematopoietic cell grafts were given to the transplant recipients, all of whom were children. This clonotype was seen more than once but under ten times. This clone's antigen is unknown. Base qualities are not recorded, but no much larger clone differs from it by a single base. The protocol used for the library was PCR. Sequencing was carried out with an Illumina HiSeq 2500. To normalize quantification of the TCRbeta repertoire, the TCR libraries were built with molecular barcoding that relied on unique molecular identifiers. TCRdb ran its own pipeline on the public reads, namely fastp trimming at Q25 and MiXCR clone calling, and kept in-frame beta chains. Rows with a matching CDR3 protein are joined into one entry that keeps the most common DNA and genes. Across this sample there are around 140,000 distinct CDR3 sequences, with 8.5% to 10% seen only once. Roughly 18% of the sample is in the top ten clones.

Here V drops 6 bases and J drops 4 bases, and the junction holds 7 bases not matched to any gene. From its cysteine to its phenylalanine, the CDR3 spans 15 amino acids. The sequence is cut down to CDR3 DNA, 45 bases in frame from base 1. The source material was PBMCs, mostly from graft donor cells, sampled 180 days after TCRalphabeta/CD19-depleted stem cell transplant. The origin of this receptor is a female patient between 2 and 10 years old who had a stem cell transplant for congenital amegakaryocytic thrombocytopenia, so the T cells may come from the graft donor. The chain is made from TRBV12-3 or TRBV12-4 and TRBJ2-7; 12 bases in the middle match TRBD1. The bases read TGTGCCAGCAGGGACGGGACAGGGGGCTCATACGAGCAGTACTTC. This codes for CASRDGTGGSYEQYF.